The present T cell receptor beta chain was sequenced within a study of shared clonotypes between healthy human individuals. The study, taken as a whole, reports: Memory subsets had estimated richness that was generally smaller than that of naive subsets.

Naive CD8 cells lacked CD45RO, underwent positive selection for CCR7 and left out terminally differentiated effector memory CD45RA+ cells. All the donors were Caucasian adults who lived in Nashville, Tennessee. Remarks on this clone: What it recognizes is unknown. Within the sample, other DNA sequences also encode this same CDR3.

The table came from immunoSEQ multiplex PCR; TCRdb's copy has only in-frame clones and leaves some out. The sample has about 2.2 million clones; approximately 92% are singletons. The sequence was collected from a man aged 18 to 35 in good health. Some clones in this sample may be carry-over from other donors' samples. Input material: naive CD8+ T cells from PBMCs.

CDR3 nucleotides: TGTGCCAGCAGCTTAGCTGGGAACGAGCAGTACTTC. It specifies CASSLAGNEQYF. V usage is TRBV13 and J usage is TRBJ2-7; D unclear. The CDR3 is made up of 12 amino acids. With 1 base removed from V and 5 bases from J, the gap between germline ends came to 6 bases. The germline gives CDR1 PRHDT, CDR2 FYEKMQ (reference sequence).